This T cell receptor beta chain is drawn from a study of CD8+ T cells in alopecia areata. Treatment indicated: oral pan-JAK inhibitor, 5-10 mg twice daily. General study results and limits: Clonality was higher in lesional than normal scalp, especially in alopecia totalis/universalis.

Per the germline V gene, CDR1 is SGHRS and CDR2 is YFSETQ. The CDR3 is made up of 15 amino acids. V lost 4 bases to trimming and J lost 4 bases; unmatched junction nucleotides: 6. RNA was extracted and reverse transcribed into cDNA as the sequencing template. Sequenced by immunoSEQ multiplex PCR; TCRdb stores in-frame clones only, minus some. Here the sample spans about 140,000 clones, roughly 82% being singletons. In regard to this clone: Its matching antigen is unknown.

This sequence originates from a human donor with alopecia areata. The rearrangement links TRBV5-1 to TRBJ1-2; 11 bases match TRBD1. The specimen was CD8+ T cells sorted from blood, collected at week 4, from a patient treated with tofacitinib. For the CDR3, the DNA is TGCGCCAGCAGCCCGGGGACAGGGGGTGGCTATGGCTACACCTTC. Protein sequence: CASSPGTGGGYGYTF.